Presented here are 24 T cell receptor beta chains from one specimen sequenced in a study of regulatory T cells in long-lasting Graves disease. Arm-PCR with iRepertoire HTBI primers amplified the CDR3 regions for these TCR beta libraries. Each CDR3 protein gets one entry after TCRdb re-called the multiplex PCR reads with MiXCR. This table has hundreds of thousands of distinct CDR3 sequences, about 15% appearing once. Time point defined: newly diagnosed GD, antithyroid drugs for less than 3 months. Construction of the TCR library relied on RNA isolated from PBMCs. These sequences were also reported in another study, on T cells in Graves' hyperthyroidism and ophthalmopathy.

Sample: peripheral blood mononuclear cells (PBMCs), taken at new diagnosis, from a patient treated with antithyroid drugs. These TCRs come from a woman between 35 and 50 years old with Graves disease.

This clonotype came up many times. CDR3 sequence: CASSLGTGELETQYF. The CDR3 DNA follows: TGTGCCAGCAGCTTAGGGACAGGGGAATTAGAGACCCAGTACTTC. This chain uses TRBV11-3 with TRBJ2-5; 9 positions agree with TRBD1. Per the germline V gene, CDR1 is SGHNT and CDR2 is YENEEA. The CDR3 runs 15 residues. The V segment lost 1 base and the J segment 4 bases; nucleotides outside the gene matches: 4.

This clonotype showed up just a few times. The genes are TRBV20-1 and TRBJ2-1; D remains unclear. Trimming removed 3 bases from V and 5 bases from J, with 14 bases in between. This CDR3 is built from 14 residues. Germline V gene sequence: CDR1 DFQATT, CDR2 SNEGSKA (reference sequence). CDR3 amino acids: CSARAGRPDNEQFF. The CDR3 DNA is TGCAGTGCTAGGGCCGGTAGGCCCGACAATGAGCAGTTCTTC.

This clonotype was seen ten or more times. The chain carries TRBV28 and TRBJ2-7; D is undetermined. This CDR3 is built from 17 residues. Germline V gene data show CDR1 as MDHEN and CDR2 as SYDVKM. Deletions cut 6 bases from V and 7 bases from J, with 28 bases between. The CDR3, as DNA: TGTGCCAGCAGCCTTCGACCTGGCGGATCCGGGCCTTGGGAGCAGTACTTC. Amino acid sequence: CASSLRPGGSGPWEQYF.

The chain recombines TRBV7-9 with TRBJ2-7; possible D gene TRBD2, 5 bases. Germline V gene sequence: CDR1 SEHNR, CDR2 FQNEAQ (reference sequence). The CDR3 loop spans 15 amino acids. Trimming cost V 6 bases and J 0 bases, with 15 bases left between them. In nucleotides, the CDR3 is TGTGCCAGCAGTCCGGGAATTTACAGCTCCTACGAGCAGTACTTC. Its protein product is CASSPGIYSSYEQYF.

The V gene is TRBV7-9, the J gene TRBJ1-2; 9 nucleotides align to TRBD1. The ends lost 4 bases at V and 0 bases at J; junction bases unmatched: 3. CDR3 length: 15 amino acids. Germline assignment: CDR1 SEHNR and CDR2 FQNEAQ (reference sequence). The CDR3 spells CASSSHRGPNYGYTF. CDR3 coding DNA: TGTGCCAGCAGCTCCCACAGGGGGCCTAACTATGGCTACACCTTC.

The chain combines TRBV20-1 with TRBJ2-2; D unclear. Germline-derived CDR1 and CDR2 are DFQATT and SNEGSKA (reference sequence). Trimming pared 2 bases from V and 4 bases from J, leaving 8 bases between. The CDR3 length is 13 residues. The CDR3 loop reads CSARNQTTGELFF. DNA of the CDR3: TGCAGTGCTAGAAATCAGACCACCGGGGAGCTGTTTTTT.

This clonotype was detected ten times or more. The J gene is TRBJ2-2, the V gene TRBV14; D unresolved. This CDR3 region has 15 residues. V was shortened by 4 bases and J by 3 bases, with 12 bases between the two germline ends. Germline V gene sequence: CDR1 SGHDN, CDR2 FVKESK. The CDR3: CASSRTITHTGELFF. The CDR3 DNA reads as TGTGCCAGCAGCCGGACCATTACGCACACCGGGGAGCTGTTTTTT.

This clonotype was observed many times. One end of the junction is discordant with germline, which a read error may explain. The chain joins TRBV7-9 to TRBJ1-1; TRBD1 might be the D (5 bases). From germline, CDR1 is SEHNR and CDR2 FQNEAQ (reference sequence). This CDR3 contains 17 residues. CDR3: CASSHPRDQPLNAEAFF. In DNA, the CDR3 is TGTGCCAGCAGCCATCCCCGGGACCAGCCACTGAACGCTGAAGCTTTCTTT.

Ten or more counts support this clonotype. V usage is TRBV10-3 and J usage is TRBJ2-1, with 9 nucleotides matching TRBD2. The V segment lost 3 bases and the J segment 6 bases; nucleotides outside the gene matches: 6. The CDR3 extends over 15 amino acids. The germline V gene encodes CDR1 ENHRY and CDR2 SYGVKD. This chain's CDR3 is CAISDRTSDPNEQFF. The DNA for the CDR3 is TGTGCCATCAGTGACCGGACTAGCGACCCCAATGAGCAGTTCTTC.

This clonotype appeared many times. Here the CDR3 reads CASSSVPSGSGLGTDTQYF. The CDR3 nucleotides read TGTGCCAGCAGTTCCGTTCCTAGCGGGAGCGGGTTGGGCACAGATACGCAGTATTTT. The chain couples TRBV28 to TRBJ2-3; the match to TRBD2 covers 10 bases. The germline V gene has CDR1 MDHEN and CDR2 SYDVKM. The CDR3 extends over 19 amino acids. The J segment lost 1 base and the V segment lost 4 bases, leaving 14 bases of the junction unmatched.

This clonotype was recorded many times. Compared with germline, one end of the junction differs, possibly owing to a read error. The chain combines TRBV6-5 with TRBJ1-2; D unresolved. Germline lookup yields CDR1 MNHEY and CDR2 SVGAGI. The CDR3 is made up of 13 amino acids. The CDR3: CASSHSGDYGYTF. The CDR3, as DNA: TGTGCCAGCAGTCACTCAGGAGACTATGGCTACACCTTC.

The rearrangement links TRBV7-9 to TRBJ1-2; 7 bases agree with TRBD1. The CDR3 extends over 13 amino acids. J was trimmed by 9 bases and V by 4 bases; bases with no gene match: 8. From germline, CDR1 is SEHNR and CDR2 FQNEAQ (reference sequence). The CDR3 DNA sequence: TGTGCCAGCAGCTCAGGACAGGACAGGAGCTACACCTTC. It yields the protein CASSSGQDRSYTF.

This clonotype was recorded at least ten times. CDR3 sequence (DNA): TGTGCCACCCTGGGGTTATCGGGACTAGCGGATTACACCGGGGAGCTGTTTTTT. It specifies CATLGLSGLADYTGELFF. The chain joins TRBV19 to TRBJ2-2, with 11 bases aligning to TRBD2. The V and J ends lost 10 bases and 3 bases, in that order; junction bases with no gene match: 16. The germline V gene encodes CDR1 LNHDA and CDR2 SQIVND (reference sequence). CDR3 size: 18 residues.

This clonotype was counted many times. The chain's CDR3 is CSARTETDLGSPPETQYF. The DNA of the CDR3 is TGCAGTGCTAGAACTGAGACAGACTTGGGGAGCCCCCCCGAGACCCAGTACTTC. J is TRBJ2-5 and V is TRBV20-1; D may match TRBD1 or TRBD2 (5 bases each). The CDR3 spans 18 residues. Germline V gene sequence: CDR1 DFQATT, CDR2 SNEGSKA (reference sequence). Trimming stripped 2 bases from V and 5 bases from J, with 27 bases between.

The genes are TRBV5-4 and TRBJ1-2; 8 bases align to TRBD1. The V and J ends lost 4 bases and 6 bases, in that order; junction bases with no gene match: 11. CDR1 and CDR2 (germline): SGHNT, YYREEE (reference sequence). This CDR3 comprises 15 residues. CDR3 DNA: TGTGCCAGCAGCCGAGGAGAGGACAGGGCGAATGGCTACACCTTC. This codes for CASSRGEDRANGYTF.

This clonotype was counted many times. The CDR3 sequence: CSVGGGLAGGSSYNEQFF. Here the CDR3 DNA reads TGCAGCGTTGGGGGGGGACTAGCGGGAGGGAGCTCCTACAATGAGCAGTTCTTC. The V and J genes are TRBV29-1 and TRBJ2-1; 16 bases map to TRBD2. CDR1 and CDR2 (germline): SQVTM, ANQGSEA. This CDR3 has 18 residues. Unmatched junction bases numbered 6, after V lost 4 bases and J lost 0 bases.

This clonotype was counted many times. CDR3 DNA: TGCAGCGTATGGCAGGGAGGCATGAACACTGAAGCTTTCTTT. Its protein product is CSVWQGGMNTEAFF. This chain joins TRBV29-1 and TRBJ1-1, with a possible D match to TRBD1 (5 bases). CDR3 length: 14 amino acids. The V end lost 6 bases, the J end lost 0 bases, and 14 bases lay between the germline ends. From germline, CDR1 is SQVTM and CDR2 ANQGSEA.

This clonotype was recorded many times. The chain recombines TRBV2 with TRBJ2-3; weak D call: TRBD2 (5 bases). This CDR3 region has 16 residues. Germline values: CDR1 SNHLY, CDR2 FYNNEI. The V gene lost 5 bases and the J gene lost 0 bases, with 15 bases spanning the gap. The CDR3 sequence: CASSLISGFSTDTQYF. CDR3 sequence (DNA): TGTGCCAGCAGTCTGATAAGCGGCTTTAGCACAGATACGCAGTATTTT.

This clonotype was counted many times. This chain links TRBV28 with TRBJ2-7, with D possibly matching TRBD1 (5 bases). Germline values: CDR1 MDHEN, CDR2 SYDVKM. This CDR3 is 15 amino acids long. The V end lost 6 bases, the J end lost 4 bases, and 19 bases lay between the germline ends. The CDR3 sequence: CASSLQGNYKYEQYF. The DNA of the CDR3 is TGTGCCAGCAGCCTCCAGGGAAACTACAAATACGAGCAGTACTTC.

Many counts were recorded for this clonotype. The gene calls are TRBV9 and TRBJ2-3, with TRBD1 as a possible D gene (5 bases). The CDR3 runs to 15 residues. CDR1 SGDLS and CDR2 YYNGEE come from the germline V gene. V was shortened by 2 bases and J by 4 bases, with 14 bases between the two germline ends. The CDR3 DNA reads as TGTGCCAGCAGCGTCGAACAAGGGGTGGCAGATACGCAGTATTTT. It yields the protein CASSVEQGVADTQYF.

This CDR3 reads CASSYSLGIQETQYF. CDR3 coding DNA: TGTGCCAGCAGTTACTCCTTGGGGATCCAAGAGACCCAGTACTTC. V gene TRBV6-5 combines with J gene TRBJ2-5, with D uncertain. Germline CDR1 and CDR2: MNHEY and SVGAGI. The CDR3 extends over 15 amino acids. The ends were cut back, 0 bases at V and 1 base at J, with 9 bases in the middle.

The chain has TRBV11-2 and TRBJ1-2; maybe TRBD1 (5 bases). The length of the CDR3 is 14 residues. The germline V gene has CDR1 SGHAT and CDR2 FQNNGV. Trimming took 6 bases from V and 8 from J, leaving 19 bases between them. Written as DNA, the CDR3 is TGTGCCAGCAGTAGACCCGGGGAGGGGAAGGGCTACACCTTC. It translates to CASSRPGEGKGYTF. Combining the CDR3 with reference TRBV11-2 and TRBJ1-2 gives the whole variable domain EAGVAQSPRYKIIEKRQSVAFWCNPISGHATLYWYQQILGQGPKLLIQFQNNGVVDDSQLPKDRFSAERLKGVDSTLKIQPAKLEDSAVYLCASSRPGEGKGYTFGSGTRLTVV.

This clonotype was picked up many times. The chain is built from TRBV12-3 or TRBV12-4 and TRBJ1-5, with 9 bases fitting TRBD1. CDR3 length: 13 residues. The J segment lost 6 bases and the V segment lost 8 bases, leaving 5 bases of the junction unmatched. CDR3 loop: CASRTGAGQPQHF. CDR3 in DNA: TGTGCCAGCCGGACAGGGGCCGGTCAGCCCCAGCATTTT.

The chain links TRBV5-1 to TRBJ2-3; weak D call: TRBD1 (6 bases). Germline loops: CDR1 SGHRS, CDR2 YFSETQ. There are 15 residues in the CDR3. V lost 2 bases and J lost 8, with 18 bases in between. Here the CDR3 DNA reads TGCGCCAGCAGCTTATCCGGACAGATAACCGTTACGCAGTATTTT. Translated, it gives CASSLSGQITVTQYF.